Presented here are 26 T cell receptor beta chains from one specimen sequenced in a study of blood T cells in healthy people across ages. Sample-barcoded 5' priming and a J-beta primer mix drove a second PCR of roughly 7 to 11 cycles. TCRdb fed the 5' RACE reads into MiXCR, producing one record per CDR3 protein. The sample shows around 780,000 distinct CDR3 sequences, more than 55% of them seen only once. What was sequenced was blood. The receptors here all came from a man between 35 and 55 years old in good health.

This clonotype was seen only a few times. The CDR3, as DNA: TGTGCCAGCAGGTCCACCGGGACTAGCTACAATGAGCAGTTCTTC. Protein product: CASRSTGTSYNEQFF. The rearrangement uses TRBV12-3 or TRBV12-4 and TRBJ2-1, with 8 positions matching TRBD2. Trimming removed 6 bases from V and 3 bases from J; junction bases left unmatched: 7. CDR3 size: 15 residues.

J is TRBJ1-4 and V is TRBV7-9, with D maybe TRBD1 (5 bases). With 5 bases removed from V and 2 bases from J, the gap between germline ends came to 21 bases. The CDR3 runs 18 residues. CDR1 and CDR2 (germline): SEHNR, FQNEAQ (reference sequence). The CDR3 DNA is TGTGCCAGCAGCGACACTCTTCTAAGGGGAGGCACTAATGAAAAACTGTTTTTT. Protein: CASSDTLLRGGTNEKLFF.

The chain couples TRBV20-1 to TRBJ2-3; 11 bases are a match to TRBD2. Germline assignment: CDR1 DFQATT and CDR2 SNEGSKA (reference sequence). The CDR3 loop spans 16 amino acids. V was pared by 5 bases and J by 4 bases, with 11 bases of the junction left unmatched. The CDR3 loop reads CSAPTSGSTFADTQYF. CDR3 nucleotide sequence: TGCAGTGCTCCAACTAGCGGGAGTACATTTGCAGATACGCAGTATTTT.

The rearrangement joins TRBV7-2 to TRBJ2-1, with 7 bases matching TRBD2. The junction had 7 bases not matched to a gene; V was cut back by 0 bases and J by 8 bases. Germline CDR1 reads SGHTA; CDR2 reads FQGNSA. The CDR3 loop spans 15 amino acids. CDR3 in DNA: TGTGCCAGCAGCTTAGCGGGAGGGCCAGTTTATGAGCAGTTCTTC. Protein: CASSLAGGPVYEQFF.

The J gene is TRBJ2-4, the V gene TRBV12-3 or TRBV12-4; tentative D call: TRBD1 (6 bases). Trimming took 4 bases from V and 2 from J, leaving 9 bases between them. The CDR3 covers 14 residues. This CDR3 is CASSSGDSKNIQYF. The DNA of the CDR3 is TGTGCCAGCAGTTCAGGGGATTCCAAAAACATTCAGTACTTC.

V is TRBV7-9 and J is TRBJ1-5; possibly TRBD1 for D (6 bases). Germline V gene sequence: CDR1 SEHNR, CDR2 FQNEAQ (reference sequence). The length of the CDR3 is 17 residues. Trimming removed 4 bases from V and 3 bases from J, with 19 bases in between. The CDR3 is CASSSNLGQGINQPQHF. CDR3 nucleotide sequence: TGTGCCAGCAGCTCCAACCTGGGGCAGGGGATCAATCAGCCCCAGCATTTT.

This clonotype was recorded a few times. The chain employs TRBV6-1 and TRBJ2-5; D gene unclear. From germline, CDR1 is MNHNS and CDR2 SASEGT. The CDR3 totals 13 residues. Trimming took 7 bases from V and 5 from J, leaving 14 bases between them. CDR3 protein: CASKGGRRETQYF. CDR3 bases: TGTGCCAGCAAGGGTGGCCGGCGGGAGACCCAGTACTTC.

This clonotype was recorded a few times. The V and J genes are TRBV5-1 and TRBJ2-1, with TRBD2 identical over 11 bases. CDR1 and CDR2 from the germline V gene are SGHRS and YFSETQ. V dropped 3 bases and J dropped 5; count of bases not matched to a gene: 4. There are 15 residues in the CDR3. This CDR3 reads CASSSGTSGHNEQFF. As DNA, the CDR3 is TGCGCCAGCAGCTCAGGGACTAGCGGCCACAATGAGCAGTTCTTC. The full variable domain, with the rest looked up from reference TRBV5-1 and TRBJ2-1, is KAGVTQTPRYLIKTRGQQVTLSCSPISGHRSVSWYQQTPGQGLQFLFEYFSETQRNKGNFPGRFSGRQFSNSRSEMNVSTLELGDSALYLCASSSGTSGHNEQFFGPGTRLTVL.

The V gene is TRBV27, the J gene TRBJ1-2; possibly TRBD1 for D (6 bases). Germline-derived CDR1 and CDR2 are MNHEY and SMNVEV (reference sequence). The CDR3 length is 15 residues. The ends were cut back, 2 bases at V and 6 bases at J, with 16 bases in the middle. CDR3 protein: CASSLIRTDRNGYTF. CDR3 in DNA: TGTGCCAGCAGTTTAATTAGGACAGATAGGAATGGCTACACCTTC.

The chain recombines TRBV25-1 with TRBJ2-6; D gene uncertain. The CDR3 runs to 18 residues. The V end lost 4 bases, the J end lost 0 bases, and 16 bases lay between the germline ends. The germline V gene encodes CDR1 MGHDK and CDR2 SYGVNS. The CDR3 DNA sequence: TGTGCCAGCAGTGCAAGACAAATAACCAGCTCTGGGGCCAACGTCCTGACTTTC. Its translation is CASSARQITSSGANVLTF.

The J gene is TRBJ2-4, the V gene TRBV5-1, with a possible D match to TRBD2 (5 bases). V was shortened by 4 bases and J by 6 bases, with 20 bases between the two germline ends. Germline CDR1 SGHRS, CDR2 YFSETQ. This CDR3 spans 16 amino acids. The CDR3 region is CASSPEPPGSRNIQYF. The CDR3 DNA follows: TGCGCCAGCAGCCCCGAGCCCCCGGGGTCCAGAAACATTCAGTACTTC.

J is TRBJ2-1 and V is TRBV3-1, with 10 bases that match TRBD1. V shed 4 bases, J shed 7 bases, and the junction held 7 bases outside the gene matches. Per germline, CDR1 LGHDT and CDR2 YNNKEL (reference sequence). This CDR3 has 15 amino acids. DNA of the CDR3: TGTGCCAGCAGCCTCCGGGACAGGGGTTCTAATGAGCAGTTCTTC. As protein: CASSLRDRGSNEQFF.

The CDR3 here is CASSPGLAGRSGFTDTQYF. In DNA, the CDR3 is TGTGCCAGCAGCCCTGGACTAGCGGGACGCTCGGGATTCACAGATACGCAGTATTTT. J is TRBJ2-3 and V is TRBV5-4; 12 bases fit TRBD2. Trimming took 4 bases from V and 2 from J; bases not matched to a gene: 14. This CDR3 is built from 19 residues. CDR1 is SGHNT and CDR2 is YYREEE in the germline V gene (reference sequence).

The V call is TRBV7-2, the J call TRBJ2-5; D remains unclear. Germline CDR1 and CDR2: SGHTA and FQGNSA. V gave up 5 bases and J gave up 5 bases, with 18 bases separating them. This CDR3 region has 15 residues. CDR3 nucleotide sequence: TGTGCCAGCAGCAAACAGTCGAGAAATGGGGAGACCCAGTACTTC. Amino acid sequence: CASSKQSRNGETQYF.

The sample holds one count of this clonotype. The CDR3 reads CASSATGQGDGYTF. Written as DNA, the CDR3 is TGTGCCAGCAGCGCTACCGGACAGGGTGATGGCTACACCTTC. The rearrangement links TRBV7-9 to TRBJ1-2; 8 bases match TRBD1. Germline CDR1 and CDR2: SEHNR and FQNEAQ (reference sequence). V was pared by 5 bases and J by 6 bases, with 8 bases of the junction left unmatched. The CDR3 runs to 14 residues.

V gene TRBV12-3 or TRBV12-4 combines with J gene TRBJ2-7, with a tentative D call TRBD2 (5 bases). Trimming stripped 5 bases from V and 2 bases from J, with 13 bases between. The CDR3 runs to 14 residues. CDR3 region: CASSPRTLPYEQYF. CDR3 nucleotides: TGTGCCAGCAGTCCAAGGACTTTACCCTACGAGCAGTACTTC.

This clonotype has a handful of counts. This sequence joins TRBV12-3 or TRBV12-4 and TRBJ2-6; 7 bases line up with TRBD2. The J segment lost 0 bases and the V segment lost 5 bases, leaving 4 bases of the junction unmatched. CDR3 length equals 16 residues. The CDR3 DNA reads TGTGCCAGCAGTCAAGCGGGGCGCTCTGGGGCCAACGTCCTGACTTTC. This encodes CASSQAGRSGANVLTF.

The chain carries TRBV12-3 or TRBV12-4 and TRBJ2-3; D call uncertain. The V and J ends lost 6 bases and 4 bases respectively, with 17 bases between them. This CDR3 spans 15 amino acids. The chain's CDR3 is CASRTEGAGSDTQYF. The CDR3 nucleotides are TGTGCCAGCAGAACGGAAGGAGCTGGATCAGATACGCAGTATTTT.

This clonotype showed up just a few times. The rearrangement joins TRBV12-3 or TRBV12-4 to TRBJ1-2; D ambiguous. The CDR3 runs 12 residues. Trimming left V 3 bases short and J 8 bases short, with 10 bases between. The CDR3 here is CASSLWGGGYTF. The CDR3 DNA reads TGTGCCAGCAGTTTGTGGGGTGGGGGCTACACCTTC.

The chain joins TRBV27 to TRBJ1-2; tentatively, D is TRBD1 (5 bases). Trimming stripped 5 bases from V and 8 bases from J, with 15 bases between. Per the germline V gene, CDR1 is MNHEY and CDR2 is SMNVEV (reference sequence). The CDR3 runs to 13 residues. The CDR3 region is CASSPGAAEGYTF. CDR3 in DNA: TGTGCCAGCAGTCCCGGGGCGGCGGAAGGCTACACCTTC.

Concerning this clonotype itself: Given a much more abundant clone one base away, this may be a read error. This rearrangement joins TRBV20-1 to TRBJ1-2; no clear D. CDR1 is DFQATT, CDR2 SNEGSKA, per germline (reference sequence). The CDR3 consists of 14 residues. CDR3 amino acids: CSARDRVLPYGCTF. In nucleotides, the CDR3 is TGCAGTGCTAGAGATCGGGTCCTACCTTATGGCTGCACCTTC.

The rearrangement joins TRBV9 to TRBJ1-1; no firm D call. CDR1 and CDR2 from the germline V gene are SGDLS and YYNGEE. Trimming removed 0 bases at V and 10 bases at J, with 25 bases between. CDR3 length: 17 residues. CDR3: CASSVETRIPYASVAFF. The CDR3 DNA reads TGTGCCAGCAGCGTAGAAACCCGGATACCATATGCTTCTGTAGCTTTCTTT.

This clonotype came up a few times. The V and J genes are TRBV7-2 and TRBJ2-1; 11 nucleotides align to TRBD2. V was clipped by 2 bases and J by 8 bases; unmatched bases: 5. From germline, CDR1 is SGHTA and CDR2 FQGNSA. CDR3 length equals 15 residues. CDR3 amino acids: CASSLLAGGPDEQFF. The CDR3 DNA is TGTGCCAGCAGCTTATTAGCGGGGGGGCCAGATGAGCAGTTCTTC.

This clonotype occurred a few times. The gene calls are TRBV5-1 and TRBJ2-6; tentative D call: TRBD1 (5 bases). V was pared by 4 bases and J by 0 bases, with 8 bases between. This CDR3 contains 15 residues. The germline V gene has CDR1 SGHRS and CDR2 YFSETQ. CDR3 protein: CASSGAHSGANVLTF. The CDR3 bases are TGCGCCAGCAGCGGGGCACACTCTGGGGCCAACGTCCTGACTTTC.

DNA of the CDR3: TGTGCCAGCAGCATCCTAGCGGGAGGACCTGACGATGAGCAGTTCTTC. It encodes CASSILAGGPDDEQFF. V usage is TRBV12-3 or TRBV12-4 and J usage is TRBJ2-1; 11 bases are shared with TRBD2. With V trimmed by 6 bases and J by 8 bases, 12 bases remained unmatched. The CDR3 consists of 16 residues.

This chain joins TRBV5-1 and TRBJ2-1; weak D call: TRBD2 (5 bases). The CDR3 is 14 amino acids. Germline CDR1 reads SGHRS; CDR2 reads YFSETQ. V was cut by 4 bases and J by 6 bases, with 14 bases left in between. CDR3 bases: TGCGCCAGCAGCAAGGAGGCTTTGCCCAATGAGCAGTTCTTC. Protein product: CASSKEALPNEQFF.